This record covers a single T cell receptor beta chain. The antigen remains unidentified. Construction of the TCRbeta library involved unique molecular identifiers. TCRdb re-analysed the PCR reads in MiXCR, keeping a single row per CDR3 protein. Seen here are about 580,000 distinct CDR3 sequences, approximately 22% observed once, and the top ten hold 14%. The sample originates from a study of T-cell reconstitution after alpha-beta-depleted transplantation in children. Regarding the study as a whole: Expanded graft clones numbering several hundred reportedly gave rise to alpha-beta T cells about two months after transplant. One year post-transplant, T-cell counts and diversity were largely derived from T cells produced anew.

The sequenced sample was PBMCs, mostly from graft donor cells, obtained 360 days after TCRalphabeta/CD19-depleted stem cell transplant. The receptor was isolated from a boy under three years old who had a stem cell transplant for acute myeloid leukemia, so the T cells may come from the graft donor.

The CDR3 reads CATTQVGGRADIQYF. DNA for the CDR3: TGTGCCACCACCCAGGTGGGCGGCAGGGCGGACATTCAGTACTTC. V is TRBV15 and J is TRBJ2-4; weak D call: TRBD1 (5 bases). CDR3 size: 15 residues. V lost 7 bases, J lost 8 bases, and 21 bases lay in between. Germline loops: CDR1 LNHNV, CDR2 YYDKDF (reference sequence). The full variable domain, with the rest looked up from reference TRBV15 and TRBJ2-4, is DAMVIQNPRYQVTQFGKPVTLSCSQTLNHNVMYWYQQKSSQAPKLLFHYYDKDFNNEADTPDNFQSRRPNTSFCFLDIRSPGLGDTAMYLCATTQVGGRADIQYFGAGTRLSVL.